This is a list of T cell receptor beta chains from one sample in a study of graft-versus-host responses after intestinal transplantation. Assay: immunoSEQ multiplex PCR; the TCRdb copy retains only in-frame clones and omits some. The table shows 9,000 to 15,000 clones, with over 70% occurring only once. The sequencing used ileum tissue, collected 140 to 150 days after intestinal transplantation. The receptors were gathered from a human patient who received an intestinal transplant, so some T cells may come from the graft donor. The CDR3 runs from the conserved cysteine through the conserved F or W. The D gene is left open where the match is weak. The size entry is marked missing in some rows and otherwise reads once, few, many or a size class.

v_gene	abundance	j_gene	d_gene	CDR3aa
TRBV19	-	TRBJ1-5	TRBD1	CASSQGVQQPQHF
TRBV29-1	once	TRBJ1-5	-	CSVGSGNQPQHF
TRBV28	-	TRBJ1-5	TRBD1	CATELEPGQRSNQPQHF
TRBV7-9	large	TRBJ2-7	-	CASSWLTGEVQYF
TRBV5-1	few	TRBJ2-1	TRBD2	CASSSSGASYNEQFF
TRBV5-1	once	TRBJ2-2	TRBD1	CASTPISGRGSGELFF
TRBV6-5	-	TRBJ2-7	TRBD2	CASSHLAGGYEQYF
TRBV6-6	-	TRBJ2-7	TRBD1	CASSPGTAHEQYF
TRBV19	-	TRBJ1-1	TRBD1	CASTPRTGGANTEAFF
TRBV6-6	-	TRBJ1-1	TRBD1	CASSSNRGRLNTEAFF
TRBV2	-	TRBJ2-1	TRBD1	CASSEGQGIGNEQFF
TRBV21-1	-	TRBJ2-1	-	CASSKAAGVSDEQFF
TRBV5-4	-	TRBJ2-6	-	CASSQALDSSSSGANVLTF
TRBV6-6	-	TRBJ2-7	-	CASRETDSLEQYF
TRBV4-1	-	TRBJ1-2	-	CASSLGLDSYTF
TRBV15	-	TRBJ2-2	TRBD2	CATGLAGGLTGELFF
TRBV25-1	-	TRBJ1-2	-	CASTAGYYGYTF
TRBV2	-	TRBJ2-7	TRBD2	CASSPGTSFYEQYF
TRBV14	-	TRBJ1-1	-	CASSPAGMNTEAFF
TRBV7-8	-	TRBJ1-4	TRBD1	CASRDRGRANEKLFF
TRBV5-5	-	TRBJ1-2	-	CASSLIETNYGYTF
TRBV2	-	TRBJ2-7	-	CASSSDTYEQYF
TRBV6-1	-	TRBJ2-1	TRBD1	CASRDRYFNEQFF
TRBV7-6	-	TRBJ2-2	TRBD2	CASSPSGRPNTGELFF
TRBV2	few	TRBJ2-2	TRBD2	CASRRAGGATGELFF
TRBV30	-	TRBJ1-6	TRBD1	CAWSVEYRTGDSPLHF
TRBV28	-	TRBJ2-7	TRBD1	CASTTGQTYEQYF
TRBV2	-	TRBJ2-1	-	CASSEGQGHSNEQFF
TRBV4-2	-	TRBJ2-2	-	CASSPNRQGSSFKNTGELFF
TRBV29-1	-	TRBJ2-5	-	CSVKPHGETQYF
TRBV4-3	-	TRBJ2-5	TRBD1	CASSPGQGNQETQYF